This TCR beta chain emerged from a study of yellow fever vaccine responses in identical twins (dated by TCRdb to 2016 to 2019). Study-level background: In identical twins, the study followed T cell clones that responded to the vaccine with precision. The investigation overall reported the following: According to the authors, the vaccine-induced T cell response in identical twins seemed to be partly convergent and partly specific to each individual.

Of note for this clonotype: Its antigen has not been determined. No clone much larger than this one lies a single base away; base qualities are absent.

The library was made by RT-PCR. These reads were obtained on an Illumina HiSeq 2500. Starting from the raw public reads, TCRdb applied fastp trimming at Q25, assembled clones with MiXCR and retained in-frame beta chains. Identical CDR3 proteins give one entry, which carries the most common genes and DNA. The sample table contains 25,000 or so distinct CDR3 sequences; only one count was recorded for 77% of them. The top ten clonotypes cover roughly 5% of the sample. V and J lose 3 bases and 3 bases, and a span of 12 bases separates them. Reading from cysteine to phenylalanine, the CDR3 counts 14 amino acids. The DNA shown is the 42-base CDR3, in frame from base 1. The CDR1 and CDR2 encoded by the germline V gene (reference sequence) are SEHNR and FQNEAQ.

In this chain, TRBV7-9 is recombined with TRBJ2-7; 6 matching bases give a weak D call of TRBD2. The source material was T cells from blood (PBMCs), unsorted or a sorted subset (not recorded which), sampled before or after yellow fever vaccination (not recorded which). This sequence originates from a woman between 18 and 29 years old who received the yellow fever vaccine. Donor details come from another sample of the same person, matched by shared clones. In nucleotide form, the sequence is TGTGCCAGCAGCTTGCCGGGACTGAGCTACGAGCAGTACTTC. This translates into CASSLPGLSYEQYF.